Listed below are T cell receptor beta chains from one sample, sequenced in a study of circulating tumor DNA in untreated peripheral T-cell lymphoma. Sequenced by immunoSEQ multiplex PCR; TCRdb stores in-frame clones only, minus some. The table shows 8,800 or so clones, with 70% to 85% occurring only once. The sequencing sample was made of tumor tissue. The receptors here all came from a human donor with peripheral T-cell lymphoma. CDR3s include the opening cysteine and the closing phenylalanine or tryptophan. Fields, in order: J gene, clone size, D gene, V gene, CDR3 protein, CDR3 DNA. A D gene is named only where the DNA matches it firmly. Clone size is given for some rows only: seen once, a few or many times, or a class if the clone is expanded.

J gene: TRBJ1-5
clone size: .
D gene: .
V gene: TRBV19
CDR3 protein: CASRPGRSNQPQHF
CDR3 DNA: TGTGCCAGTAGACCGGGGCGTAGCAATCAGCCCCAGCATTTT

J gene: TRBJ2-1
clone size: .
D gene: TRBD1
V gene: TRBV19
CDR3 protein: CASSTPNRGLNEQFF
CDR3 DNA: TGTGCCAGTAGTACCCCCAACAGGGGGCTTAATGAGCAGTTCTTC

J gene: TRBJ2-7
clone size: .
D gene: .
V gene: TRBV2
CDR3 protein: CASSEFRQTNSYEQYF
CDR3 DNA: TGTGCCAGCAGTGAATTTAGGCAGACGAACTCCTACGAGCAGTACTTC

J gene: TRBJ2-2
clone size: .
D gene: .
V gene: TRBV19
CDR3 protein: CASNLGHGNTGELFF
CDR3 DNA: TGTGCCAGTAATCTAGGACACGGGAACACCGGGGAGCTGTTTTTT

J gene: TRBJ2-3
clone size: .
D gene: .
V gene: TRBV10-3
CDR3 protein: CAISESLRASRADTQYF
CDR3 DNA: TGTGCCATCAGTGAGTCGCTACGTGCTAGTCGCGCAGATACGCAGTATTTT

J gene: TRBJ2-3
clone size: .
D gene: .
V gene: TRBV18
CDR3 protein: CASSPRASSSTDTQYF
CDR3 DNA: TGTGCCAGCTCACCGAGGGCAAGCTCAAGCACAGATACGCAGTATTTT

J gene: TRBJ1-2
clone size: .
D gene: TRBD1
V gene: TRBV25-1
CDR3 protein: CASSSGQILYYGYTF
CDR3 DNA: TGTGCCAGCAGTTCGGGACAGATACTTTACTATGGCTACACCTTC

J gene: TRBJ1-2
clone size: .
D gene: .
V gene: TRBV30
CDR3 protein: CAWSEGDYGYTF
CDR3 DNA: TGTGCCTGGAGCGAGGGGGACTATGGCTACACCTTC

J gene: TRBJ1-5
clone size: .
D gene: TRBD1
V gene: TRBV4-1
CDR3 protein: CANSLPGTDGGIFRNQPQHF
CDR3 DNA: TGCGCCAACAGCCTCCCCGGGACAGATGGTGGGATATTTCGCAATCAGCCCCAGCATTTT

J gene: TRBJ1-1
clone size: .
D gene: .
V gene: TRBV14
CDR3 protein: CASRPGGWNTEAFF
CDR3 DNA: TGTGCCAGCAGACCTGGAGGATGGAACACTGAAGCTTTCTTT

J gene: TRBJ2-2
clone size: .
D gene: .
V gene: TRBV6-8
CDR3 protein: CASSYSTLGHYTGELFF
CDR3 DNA: TGTGCCAGCAGTTACTCGACGCTCGGACACTACACCGGGGAGCTGTTTTTT

J gene: TRBJ2-3
clone size: .
D gene: .
V gene: TRBV15
CDR3 protein: CATSRDRGASTDTQYF
CDR3 DNA: TGTGCCACCAGCAGAGATCGCGGGGCAAGCACAGATACGCAGTATTTT

J gene: TRBJ2-3
clone size: medium-sized
D gene: .
V gene: TRBV11-3
CDR3 protein: CASSLVGLHSGFDTQYF
CDR3 DNA: TGTGCCAGCAGCTTAGTCGGACTCCACAGCGGGTTTGATACGCAGTATTTT

J gene: TRBJ1-2
clone size: .
D gene: .
V gene: TRBV11-1
CDR3 protein: CASSATGSWDYGYTF
CDR3 DNA: TGTGCCAGCAGCGCGACGGGGAGCTGGGACTATGGCTACACCTTC

J gene: TRBJ2-3
clone size: .
D gene: .
V gene: TRBV15
CDR3 protein: CATSILLGADTQYF
CDR3 DNA: TGTGCCACCAGCATCCTGCTCGGGGCAGATACGCAGTATTTT

J gene: TRBJ1-5
clone size: .
D gene: .
V gene: TRBV30
CDR3 protein: CAWSGQYQPQHF
CDR3 DNA: TGTGCCTGGAGTGGACAGTATCAGCCCCAGCATTTT

J gene: TRBJ2-2
clone size: .
D gene: .
V gene: TRBV30
CDR3 protein: CAWSDRNTGELFF
CDR3 DNA: TGTGCCTGGAGTGACAGGAACACCGGGGAGCTGTTTTTT

J gene: TRBJ2-1
clone size: .
D gene: TRBD2
V gene: TRBV10-2
CDR3 protein: CASSPSGGAGNEQFF
CDR3 DNA: TGCGCCAGCAGTCCAAGCGGGGGGGCCGGCAATGAGCAGTTCTTC

J gene: TRBJ1-2
clone size: .
D gene: .
V gene: TRBV19
CDR3 protein: CASKVGEGATPTAGSF
CDR3 DNA: .

J gene: TRBJ2-1
clone size: .
D gene: .
V gene: TRBV30
CDR3 protein: CAWSGGNEQFF
CDR3 DNA: TGTGCCTGGAGTGGCGGAAATGAGCAGTTCTTC

J gene: TRBJ1-5
clone size: once
D gene: TRBD1
V gene: TRBV6-8
CDR3 protein: CASSQRVTGGNQPQHF
CDR3 DNA: TGTGCCAGCAGTCAAAGGGTTACAGGGGGCAATCAGCCCCAGCATTTT

J gene: TRBJ1-5
clone size: .
D gene: .
V gene: TRBV18
CDR3 protein: CASSPLGGQPQHF
CDR3 DNA: TGTGCCAGCTCACCGCTCGGGGGTCAGCCCCAACATTTT

J gene: TRBJ1-1
clone size: .
D gene: TRBD1
V gene: TRBV19
CDR3 protein: CASSLTGTVNTEAFF
CDR3 DNA: TGTGCCAGTAGCCTAACCGGGACAGTGAACACTGAAGCTTTCTTT

J gene: TRBJ1-4
clone size: .
D gene: .
V gene: TRBV30
CDR3 protein: CAWSPGNGNEKLFF
CDR3 DNA: TGTGCCTGGAGCCCAGGGAACGGTAATGAAAAACTGTTTTTT

J gene: TRBJ2-5
clone size: few
D gene: .
V gene: TRBV25-1
CDR3 protein: CASSEYGQGPQETQYF
CDR3 DNA: TGTGCCAGCAGTGAATATGGGCAGGGGCCCCAAGAGACCCAGTACTTC

J gene: TRBJ1-2
clone size: .
D gene: .
V gene: TRBV4-1
CDR3 protein: CASSQSTSGGRGNYGYTF
CDR3 DNA: TGCGCCAGCAGCCAATCCACTTCTGGGGGTAGGGGGAACTATGGCTACACCTTC

J gene: TRBJ1-1
clone size: .
D gene: .
V gene: TRBV6-8
CDR3 protein: CASRTLRGNTEAFF
CDR3 DNA: TGTGCCAGCAGAACCCTCAGGGGGAACACTGAAGCTTTCTTT

J gene: TRBJ1-5
clone size: .
D gene: TRBD1
V gene: TRBV15
CDR3 protein: CATSRGTGRKNSNQPQHF
CDR3 DNA: TGTGCCACCAGCAGAGGGACAGGAAGAAAAAATAGCAATCAGCCCCAGCATTTT

J gene: TRBJ2-1
clone size: once
D gene: .
V gene: TRBV29-1
CDR3 protein: CSVEAPPQIGEQFF
CDR3 DNA: TGCAGCGTTGAAGCCCCTCCCCAAATAGGTGAGCAGTTCTTC

J gene: TRBJ2-7
clone size: .
D gene: .
V gene: TRBV18
CDR3 protein: CASSPGVPYEQYF
CDR3 DNA: TGTGCCAGCTCACCAGGGGTCCCTTACGAGCAGTACTTC

J gene: TRBJ2-1
clone size: .
D gene: TRBD1
V gene: TRBV6-8
CDR3 protein: CASRFLTGPYNEQFF
CDR3 DNA: TGTGCCAGCAGATTTCTGACAGGGCCCTACAATGAGCAGTTCTTC

J gene: TRBJ2-1
clone size: few
D gene: .
V gene: TRBV30
CDR3 protein: CAWSLGSSYNEQFF
CDR3 DNA: TGTGCCTGGAGTTTGGGGAGCTCCTACAATGAGCAGTTCTTC

J gene: TRBJ1-1
clone size: .
D gene: .
V gene: TRBV19
CDR3 protein: CASSILGTTEAFF
CDR3 DNA: TGTGCCAGTAGTATTTTAGGAACCACTGAAGCTTTCTTT

J gene: TRBJ1-4
clone size: .
D gene: .
V gene: TRBV6-8
CDR3 protein: CASTSRWAATNEKLFF
CDR3 DNA: TGTGCCAGTACCTCCCGATGGGCGGCAACTAATGAAAAACTGTTTTTT

J gene: TRBJ2-5
clone size: .
D gene: .
V gene: TRBV11-3
CDR3 protein: CASSLTPGYETQYF
CDR3 DNA: TGTGCCAGCAGCTTAACCCCGGGGTACGAGACCCAGTACTTC

J gene: TRBJ1-1
clone size: .
D gene: .
V gene: TRBV12-5
CDR3 protein: CASGLSRGEAFF
CDR3 DNA: TGTGCTAGTGGTTTGTCCAGGGGTGAAGCTTTCTTT

J gene: TRBJ1-2
clone size: once
D gene: .
V gene: TRBV2
CDR3 protein: CAPRDETVGYTF
CDR3 DNA: TGTGCCCCTAGAGACGAGACCGTTGGCTACACCTTC

J gene: TRBJ1-1
clone size: .
D gene: .
V gene: TRBV18
CDR3 protein: CASSPLQTGMGTEAFF
CDR3 DNA: TGTGCCAGCTCACCCTTACAAACAGGGATGGGCACTGAAGCTTTCTTT

J gene: TRBJ1-1
clone size: .
D gene: .
V gene: TRBV2
CDR3 protein: CASSLGMDGAEAFF
CDR3 DNA: TGTGCCAGCAGTCTCGGGATGGACGGGGCTGAAGCTTTCTTT

J gene: TRBJ2-5
clone size: .
D gene: .
V gene: TRBV19
CDR3 protein: CASSNRLTQETQYF
CDR3 DNA: TGTGCCAGTAGTAACAGACTAACCCAAGAGACCCAGTACTTC